These 23 T cell receptor beta chains share one sample of origin, sequenced in a study of spatial heterogeneity in lung cancer. The time point here: sample taken at primary tumor resection. The sequenced material consisted of unsorted whole RNA from tumor, nontumor lung or frozen PBMC. TCRdb called the 5' RACE reads again in MiXCR, with one record for every CDR3 protein. This sample yields 9,500 to 12,000 distinct CDR3 sequences, of which around 6.5% are seen a single time; under 30% belongs to the top ten. The specimen comprised PBMCs, sampled at surgery. Source of these receptors: a male donor with early-stage non-small cell lung cancer.

This clonotype occurred many times. Being off target in a library aimed at alpha chains, this beta chain has a size of little meaning. This chain uses TRBV3-1 with TRBJ2-3, with D perhaps matching TRBD2 (5 bases). The V end lost 4 bases, the J end lost 13 bases, and 21 bases lay between the germline ends. The CDR3 spans 14 residues. Germline V CDR1 and CDR2: LGHDT, YNNKEL (reference sequence). CDR3 bases: TGTGCCAGCAGCCCGGGAACCATCCCTGGGATTAAGTATTTT. Protein sequence: CASSPGTIPGIKYF.

This clonotype came up many times. The size of this beta chain means little, since it is a stray read in a library made for alpha chains. The chain combines TRBV20-1 with TRBJ2-3, with 14 nucleotides matching TRBD2. Trimming removed 3 bases from V and 5 bases from J; junction bases left unmatched: 7. Germline values: CDR1 DFQATT, CDR2 SNEGSKA (reference sequence). This CDR3 has 16 residues. The DNA of the CDR3 is TGCAGTGCTAGGGCAGGGACTAGCGGGGGACGAGATACGCAGTATTTT. Translation gives CSARAGTSGGRDTQYF.

This clonotype is categorized as medium-sized. This beta chain was picked up by a library intended for alpha chains and is off target, so its count carries little meaning. J is TRBJ2-7 and V is TRBV29-1; possibly TRBD2 for D (6 bases). The V end was cut by 6 bases, the J end by 3 bases, with 9 bases between. Germline V gene sequence: CDR1 SQVTM, CDR2 ANQGSEA. The CDR3 length is 11 residues. CDR3 residues: CSVGGLYEQYF. In DNA form, the CDR3 reads TGCAGCGTGGGGGGACTCTACGAGCAGTACTTC.

A remark on this clonotype: Within a library made for alpha chains, this beta chain is off target, and its count is uninformative. The chain is built from TRBV4-1 and TRBJ2-1; D not certain. The germline V and J ends were trimmed by 4 bases and 7 bases, with 11 bases remaining between them. From germline, CDR1 is MGHRA and CDR2 YSYEKL. The length of the CDR3 is 13 residues. The CDR3 spells CASSLLIKNEQFF. The CDR3 nucleotides are TGCGCCAGCAGCCTCCTGATCAAAAATGAGCAGTTCTTC.

In its sample, this clonotype was seen many times. A library prepared for alpha chains yielded this beta chain as an off-target read; its size is of little meaning. The chain carries TRBV6-5 and TRBJ2-4; 7 bases match TRBD1. CDR3 length equals 17 residues. With 4 bases clipped from V and 1 base from J, the junction kept 10 bases outside the gene matches. The germline V gene has CDR1 MNHEY and CDR2 SVGAGI. The DNA of the CDR3 is TGTGCCAGCAGTTCTTACACAGGGGAAAGGGCCAAAAACATTCAGTACTTC. Amino acids: CASSSYTGERAKNIQYF.

This clonotype is medium-sized by share. This beta chain was picked up by a library intended for alpha chains and is off target, so its count carries little meaning. The chain carries TRBV29-1 and TRBJ2-5; a possible D gene is TRBD1 (6 bases). The CDR3 is 13 amino acids. The V gene lost 6 bases and the J gene lost 0 bases, with 11 bases spanning the gap. Germline CDR1 and CDR2: SQVTM and ANQGSEA. The CDR3 region is CSVGRDNQETQYF. CDR3 bases: TGCAGCGTCGGCCGGGACAACCAAGAGACCCAGTACTTC.

By frequency in the sample, this clonotype is medium-sized (0.01 to 0.1%). This beta chain slipped into a library made for alpha chains as a stray read, so its size is not meaningful. The chain is built from TRBV5-1 and TRBJ2-5; 8 bases line up with TRBD2. V was pared by 4 bases and J by 1 base, with 3 bases of the junction left unmatched. From germline, CDR1 is SGHRS and CDR2 YFSETQ. The CDR3 has 14 residues. This chain's CDR3 is CASSILAGQETQYF. For the CDR3, the DNA is TGCGCCAGCAGCATCCTAGCGGGCCAAGAGACCCAGTACTTC.

This clonotype is deemed large (0.1 to 1%). Within a library made for alpha chains, this beta chain is off target, and its count is uninformative. The chain links TRBV20-1 to TRBJ1-1; no reliable D call. V lost 4 bases and J 3 bases, leaving 6 bases between the germline ends. The CDR3 spans 11 residues. CDR1 is DFQATT, CDR2 SNEGSKA, per germline (reference sequence). CDR3 region: CSAKVYTEAFF. In DNA form, the CDR3 reads TGCAGTGCTAAAGTGTACACTGAAGCTTTCTTT.

This clonotype was counted at least ten times. This beta chain came through as a stray read in a library set up for alpha chains, and its size says little. The J gene is TRBJ2-1, the V gene TRBV5-8; 10 bases align to TRBD1. The germline V gene has CDR1 SGHTS and CDR2 YDEGEE. V trimming: 4 bases; J trimming: 8 bases; junction bases outside the gene matches: 12. This CDR3 is 16 amino acids long. CDR3 sequence (DNA): TGTGCCAGCAGCCCGGACAGGGGGTACCCTACGGATGAGCAGTTCTTC. Amino acid sequence: CASSPDRGYPTDEQFF.

This clonotype was counted ten times or more. Because this beta chain is a stray read in a library intended to capture alpha chains, its abundance should not be given much weight. The chain is built from TRBV27 and TRBJ2-2, with D unresolved. Germline-derived CDR1 and CDR2 are MNHEY and SMNVEV (reference sequence). V lost 3 bases, J lost 6 bases, and 14 bases lay in between. CDR3 length: 15 amino acids. Written as DNA, the CDR3 is TGTGCCAGCAGTTTCATGACTTTCGAAGCCGGGGAGCTGTTTTTT. As protein: CASSFMTFEAGELFF.

This clonotype occurred many times. This beta chain is an off-target read within a library intended for alpha chains, so its frequency means little. The rearrangement joins TRBV27 to TRBJ2-2; D is unresolved. Trimming took 3 bases from V and 0 from J, leaving 8 bases between them. Germline V CDR1 and CDR2: MNHEY, SMNVEV (reference sequence). CDR3 size: 15 residues. CDR3 DNA: TGTGCCAGCAGTTTCCACGCGACGAACACCGGGGAGCTGTTTTTT. It encodes CASSFHATNTGELFF.

Concerning this clonotype: This beta chain is a stray read from a library made for alpha chains; its abundance is not meaningful. This rearrangement joins TRBV6-6 to TRBJ1-5; D is uncertain. In germline, CDR1 is MNHNY, CDR2 SVGAGI (reference sequence). Trimming cost V 1 base and J 0 bases, with 10 bases left between them. The length of the CDR3 is 16 residues. The CDR3 loop is CASSYLAQVSNQPQHF. The CDR3 bases are TGTGCCAGCAGTTACTTAGCGCAGGTTAGCAATCAGCCCCAGCATTTT.

On this clonotype itself: Since it is a stray read in a library aimed at alpha chains, this beta chain has a size that is not meaningful. This chain uses TRBV20-1 with TRBJ2-7, with D possibly matching TRBD1 (7 bases). V gave up 3 bases and J gave up 0 bases, with 18 bases separating them. This CDR3 spans 16 amino acids. The germline gives CDR1 DFQATT, CDR2 SNEGSKA (reference sequence). CDR3 nucleotide sequence: TGCAGTGCTAGCGAGGGGGCCGGGACTTTCTCCTACGAGCAGTACTTC. This translates into CSASEGAGTFSYEQYF.

In its sample, this clonotype was seen a few times. This beta chain is off target for a library built for alpha chains, so its abundance means little. The V call is TRBV7-2, the J call TRBJ2-7, with 10 nucleotides matching TRBD2. V was pared by 5 bases and J by 1 base, with 14 bases of the junction left unmatched. Germline V CDR1 and CDR2: SGHTA, FQGNSA. This CDR3 region has 18 residues. DNA for the CDR3: TGTGCCAGCAGCCCCGGCCTAGCGGGGGCCTACATTTCCTACGAGCAGTACTTC. Its translation: CASSPGLAGAYISYEQYF.

This clonotype was seen a handful of times. This beta chain slipped into a library made for alpha chains as a stray read, so its size is not meaningful. The V and J genes are TRBV20-1 and TRBJ2-3; 8 nucleotides line up with TRBD2. Germline V gene sequence: CDR1 DFQATT, CDR2 SNEGSKA (reference sequence). Trimming took 4 bases from V and 3 from J; bases not matched to a gene: 6. The CDR3 is 14 residues long. The CDR3 DNA reads as TGCAGTGCTAAGACCAGCGGGGGAACAGATACGCAGTATTTT. Translating gives CSAKTSGGTDTQYF.

This clonotype was detected a few times. The library was prepared for alpha chains; this beta chain is a stray read, so its frequency means little. The V gene is TRBV4-3, the J gene TRBJ2-2, with unresolved D. This CDR3 comprises 19 residues. Germline assignment: CDR1 LGHNA and CDR2 YSLEER. Trimming removed 0 bases at V and 4 bases at J, with 21 bases between. Here the CDR3 DNA reads TGCGCCAGCAGCCAAGATGGTACCGCGGTAAAAGTGGGCACCGGGGAGCTGTTTTTT. Its translation is CASSQDGTAVKVGTGELFF.

This clonotype was recorded at least ten times. This beta chain is an unintended read in a library built for alpha chains; its size means little. The V call is TRBV20-1, the J call TRBJ2-3, with D possibly TRBD2 on 5 matching bases. The V and J ends lost 3 bases and 1 base respectively, with 14 bases between them. CDR1 DFQATT and CDR2 SNEGSKA come from the germline V gene (reference sequence). The CDR3 loop spans 15 amino acids. CDR3 DNA: TGCAGTGCTAGTGTGAGGGAAGCCGGCACAGATACGCAGTATTTT. Translation gives CSASVREAGTDTQYF.

This clonotype is labeled as medium-sized. A library made for alpha chains picked up this beta chain off target, so its size means little. The rearrangement uses TRBV7-8 and TRBJ1-1; 8 bases fit TRBD1. The CDR3 runs 14 residues. The germline CDR1 and CDR2 sequences are SGHVS and FQNEAQ. Losses at the gene ends were 2 bases for V and 5 bases for J; bases not matched to a gene: 4. CDR3 DNA: TGTGCCAGCAGCTTACCAGGGGGCAGGACTGAAGCTTTCTTT. Its protein is CASSLPGGRTEAFF.

By share, this clonotype counts as medium-sized. Because the library targeted alpha chains, this beta chain is an off-target read whose size means little. The chain has TRBV28 and TRBJ2-5, with a possible D match to TRBD1 (6 bases). Between the trimmed V and J ends, which lost 6 bases and 2 bases, there was a span of 16 bases. Looked up from germline, CDR1 is MDHEN and CDR2 is SYDVKM. CDR3 length equals 15 residues. This CDR3 is CASSETQGHQETQYF. CDR3 in DNA: TGTGCCAGCAGCGAGACACAGGGACATCAAGAGACCCAGTACTTC.

Only a few counts were recorded for this clonotype. This beta chain is a stray sequence in a library constructed for alpha chains; its clone size is not meaningful. This chain joins TRBV14 and TRBJ2-4, with D uncertain. Trimming left V 4 bases short and J 3 bases short, with 19 bases between. The CDR3 loop spans 17 amino acids. CDR1 and CDR2 (germline): SGHDN, FVKESK. The CDR3 coding sequence is TGTGCCAGCAGCCCAACCACGGCCCTGAGAGGCAAAAACATTCAGTACTTC. Its protein product is CASSPTTALRGKNIQYF.

This clonotype was counted between two and nine times. Because this beta chain is a stray read in a library intended to capture alpha chains, its abundance should not be given much weight. The V gene is TRBV19, the J gene TRBJ1-1; D not certain. V was clipped by 7 bases and J by 3 bases, with 6 bases between them. The CDR3 is 11 amino acids. Germline assignment: CDR1 LNHDA and CDR2 SQIVND (reference sequence). The CDR3 loop is CASTEYTEAFF. CDR3 bases: TGTGCCAGTACGGAATACACTGAAGCTTTCTTT.

This clonotype was picked up many times. Because this beta chain is a stray read in a library intended to capture alpha chains, its abundance should not be given much weight. The chain combines TRBV15 with TRBJ2-6; D perhaps matches TRBD1 (6 bases). CDR1 and CDR2 (germline): LNHNV, YYDKDF (reference sequence). The CDR3 runs to 18 residues. Trimming left V 4 bases short and J 3 bases short, with 19 bases between. CDR3 loop: CATSIAPRGIVGANVLTF. CDR3 nucleotide sequence: TGTGCCACCAGCATTGCCCCCAGGGGAATCGTTGGGGCCAACGTCCTGACTTTC.

This clonotype was observed at least ten times. A library made for alpha chains picked up this beta chain off target, so its size means little. The chain couples TRBV7-2 to TRBJ1-5, with 7 nucleotides matching TRBD1. Germline loops: CDR1 SGHTA, CDR2 FQGNSA. The CDR3 spans 13 residues. Trimming cost V 5 bases and J 5 bases; bases outside gene matches: 3. CDR3 bases: TGTGCCAGCAGCCCTACAGGGGATCAGCCCCAGCATTTT. Translation gives CASSPTGDQPQHF.